This entry concerns a single T cell receptor (beta chain). No antigen is known for it. Some clones are missing from TCRdb's copy, which holds only in-frame ones; the method was immunoSEQ multiplex PCR. This table holds about 10,000 clones, 55% to 75% found once. This sample stems from a study of CD4+ T cells in melanoma. Study-level findings and limits: CD8+ T cell, macrophage and B cell function reportedly correlated with neoantigen-specific CD4+ T cells. Diverse differentiation states were reported for melanoma neoantigen-specific CD4+ T cells.

The CDR3 extends over 14 amino acids. The J segment lost 5 bases and the V segment lost 5 bases, leaving 7 bases of the junction unmatched. Germline V gene sequence: CDR1 MNHEY, CDR2 SVGAGI. Sequencing was carried out using cells from a culture (not recorded whether cultured in vitro). This chain joins TRBV6-5 and TRBJ1-1; 8 nucleotides agree with TRBD1. The sequence derives from a human donor with melanoma. The CDR3 region has the DNA TGTGCCAGCAGTGCAACAGGGGGTCGGACTGAAGCTTTCTTT. It yields the protein CASSATGGRTEAFF.